What follows are 6 T cell receptor beta chains derived from one specimen sequenced in a study of PD-1 blockade in classical Hodgkin lymphoma. The repertoire was sequenced with immunoSEQ multiplex PCR; TCRdb's copy has only in-frame clones and lacks some. Found here are over 20,000 clones, under 90% of them singletons; the top ten hold around 2.5%. There was relapse after autologous stem cell transplantation in every patient, and there was variation in brentuximab vedotin exposure. Sequences were derived from peripheral blood mononuclear cells (PBMCs), sampled at baseline. These receptors all come from a human donor with classical Hodgkin lymphoma.

This rearrangement joins TRBV9 to TRBJ2-2, with a tentative D call TRBD1 (5 bases). Trimming removed 0 bases from V and 6 bases from J, with 15 bases in between. From germline, CDR1 is SGDLS and CDR2 YYNGEE. The CDR3 has 16 residues. The CDR3, as DNA: TGTGCCAGCAGCGTAGGCTCAGGGTCCTTCTCCGGGGAGCTGTTTTTT. Residues: CASSVGSGSFSGELFF.

The chain combines TRBV6-5 with TRBJ2-1; a weak D match, TRBD2 (8 bases). Germline assignment: CDR1 MNHEY and CDR2 SVGAGI. CDR3 length: 16 residues. Trimming took 4 bases from V and 6 from J, leaving 19 bases between them. CDR3 sequence (DNA): TGTGCCAGCAGTTCCGGGAGGGGGCTTAATGGCAATGAGCAGTTCTTC. Amino acid sequence: CASSSGRGLNGNEQFF.

The chain combines TRBV7-8 with TRBJ1-2; D possibly corresponds to TRBD1 (6 bases). This CDR3 region has 14 residues. CDR1 is SGHVS, CDR2 FQNEAQ, per germline. V lost 1 base and J lost 8, with 14 bases in between. CDR3 sequence reads: CASSLVGGAGGYTF. The CDR3 DNA follows: TGTGCCAGCAGCTTAGTTGGGGGCGCGGGAGGCTACACCTTC.

The chain uses TRBV6-5 and TRBJ1-1, with D hard to call. The CDR3 spans 13 residues. Germline V lookup: CDR1 MNHEY, CDR2 SVGAGI. The V end lost 6 bases, the J end lost 0 bases, and 8 bases lay between the germline ends. In nucleotides, the CDR3 is TGTGCCAGCAGATCGCCAGTGAACACTGAAGCTTTCTTT. It is translated as CASRSPVNTEAFF.

The V gene is TRBV27, the J gene TRBJ1-4; D gene ambiguous. The length of the CDR3 is 19 residues. From germline, CDR1 is MNHEY and CDR2 SMNVEV (reference sequence). V gave up 2 bases and J gave up 0 bases, with 19 bases separating them. CDR3 in amino acids: CASSLGPPWILPTNEKLFF. The CDR3 nucleotides read TGTGCCAGCAGTTTAGGGCCCCCTTGGATATTACCAACTAATGAAAAACTGTTTTTT.

This clone was seen just once. The rearrangement uses TRBV7-9 and TRBJ1-3, with D unclear. The CDR3 totals 15 residues. Germline V lookup: CDR1 SEHNR, CDR2 FQNEAQ (reference sequence). Trimming took 1 base from V and 0 from J, leaving 7 bases between them. The CDR3 loop is CASSLESGSGNTIYF. CDR3 nucleotide sequence: TGTGCCAGCAGCTTAGAATCCGGCTCTGGAAACACCATATATTTT.